The 2 T cell receptor beta chains presented below share a single source sample, sequenced in a study of monozygotic twins with inflammatory bowel disease. Reanalyzing the 5' RACE reads, TCRdb keeps one entry per CDR3 protein, without DNA. This repertoire includes a few hundred thousand distinct CDR3 sequences. Sequencing input: blood. These receptors came from a human donor with ulcerative colitis or Crohn's disease, or a healthy co-twin of an affected twin (not recorded which).

V usage is TRBV18 and J usage is TRBJ2-5. CDR1 KGHSH and CDR2 LQKENI come from the germline V gene. CDR3 length equals 13 residues. This CDR3 reads CASSPNGQETQYF.

The gene calls are TRBV4-3 and TRBJ2-3. CDR3 size: 13 residues. Germline V gene lookup returns CDR1 LGHNA and CDR2 YSLEER. CDR3 sequence: CASSQNQGYTQYF.